A selection of T cell receptor beta chains follows, all from one sample in a study of CD8 T cells in Susac syndrome. TCRdb fed the immunoSEQ multiplex PCR reads into MiXCR, producing one record per CDR3 protein. The data show 200,000 or so distinct CDR3 sequences, about 95% seen once. The specimen sequenced was CD4+ T cells from PBMCs. The receptors come from a human donor with multiple sclerosis. Each CDR3 is given with its conserved first and last residue. Each record gives: CDR3 DNA, CDR3 protein, D gene, clone size, J gene, V gene. A D gene is named only where the DNA matches it firmly. Clone size is shown for a subset of rows, as once, few, many or a class of expanded clone.

CDR3 DNA: TGTGCCAGCAGTTACGCCGCACTGACGGGGAATCAGCCCCAGCATTTT; CDR3 protein: CASSYAALTGNQPQHF; D gene: NA; clone size: NA; J gene: TRBJ1-5; V gene: TRBV28
CDR3 DNA: TGTGCCAGCAGCCACTCGGCCTCGGGTGCCCTCTATGGCTACACCTTC; CDR3 protein: CASSHSASGALYGYTF; D gene: NA; clone size: NA; J gene: TRBJ1-2; V gene: TRBV3-1
CDR3 DNA: TGCAGCGTTGAAGTCCACAGGGAGGAGGAGACCCAGTACTTC; CDR3 protein: CSVEVHREEETQYF; D gene: NA; clone size: NA; J gene: TRBJ2-5; V gene: TRBV29-1
CDR3 DNA: TGTGCCAGCAGTCCCCTAGGAGCGGGAGGTAACTACGAGCAGTACTTC; CDR3 protein: CASSPLGAGGNYEQYF; D gene: TRBD2; clone size: NA; J gene: TRBJ2-7; V gene: TRBV27
CDR3 DNA: TGCAGCGCCCGGAAGTTGGACACTGAAGCTTTCTTT; CDR3 protein: CSARKLDTEAFF; D gene: NA; clone size: NA; J gene: TRBJ1-1; V gene: TRBV29-1
CDR3 DNA: TGTGCCTGCCTGGACAGGGGAGAAGAGACCCAGTACTTC; CDR3 protein: CACLDRGEETQYF; D gene: TRBD1; clone size: NA; J gene: TRBJ2-5; V gene: TRBV30
CDR3 DNA: TGTGCCAGTGGGGGGGCTGAGGGCTACACCTTC; CDR3 protein: CASGGAEGYTF; D gene: NA; clone size: NA; J gene: TRBJ1-2; V gene: TRBV10-3
CDR3 DNA: TGTGCCAGCAGTGAGAGGGCAGGGTATCAGCCCCAGCATTTT; CDR3 protein: CASSERAGYQPQHF; D gene: NA; clone size: NA; J gene: TRBJ1-5; V gene: TRBV2
CDR3 DNA: TGCGCCAGTTCGTTAAGCATGGGCGGAACCACAGATACGCAGTATTTT; CDR3 protein: CASSLSMGGTTDTQYF; D gene: NA; clone size: NA; J gene: TRBJ2-3; V gene: TRBV5-1
CDR3 DNA: TGTGCCAGCAGCGTAGCCTGGGACGGCTTAGAGCAGTACTTC; CDR3 protein: CASSVAWDGLEQYF; D gene: NA; clone size: NA; J gene: TRBJ2-7; V gene: TRBV9
CDR3 DNA: TGTGCCAGCTCACCAGAACCTGGGGCCAACGTCCTGACTTTC; CDR3 protein: CASSPEPGANVLTF; D gene: NA; clone size: NA; J gene: TRBJ2-6; V gene: TRBV18
CDR3 DNA: TGCAGTGCCCGGTCGGGCTCAGGAGCCTACGAGCAGTACTTC; CDR3 protein: CSARSGSGAYEQYF; D gene: NA; clone size: NA; J gene: TRBJ2-7; V gene: TRBV20-1
CDR3 DNA: TGCGCCAGCAGCCCCGGGACGGGGCCTTACGAGCAGTACTTC; CDR3 protein: CASSPGTGPYEQYF; D gene: NA; clone size: NA; J gene: TRBJ2-7; V gene: TRBV5-1
CDR3 DNA: TGTGCCACCAGCAGAGAATTGGCCTACAGCAATGAGCAGTTCTTC; CDR3 protein: CATSRELAYSNEQFF; D gene: NA; clone size: NA; J gene: TRBJ2-1; V gene: TRBV15
CDR3 DNA: TGCAGTGCTAGAGAGGTTGGGCGCGAGCAGTACTTC; CDR3 protein: CSAREVGREQYF; D gene: NA; clone size: NA; J gene: TRBJ2-7; V gene: TRBV20-1
CDR3 DNA: TGTGCCAGCCGAGGACCCGGGACACTCCAAGAGACCCAGTACTTC; CDR3 protein: CASRGPGTLQETQYF; D gene: NA; clone size: NA; J gene: TRBJ2-5; V gene: TRBV12-3/TRBV12-4
CDR3 DNA: TGTGCCAGCAGTGACTTCGGGACTCCGAGCTCCTACGAGCAGTACTTC; CDR3 protein: CASSDFGTPSSYEQYF; D gene: NA; clone size: NA; J gene: TRBJ2-7; V gene: TRBV27
CDR3 DNA: TGTGCCTGGAGTGTTCAGGGCGCAGTTGGCTACACCTTC; CDR3 protein: CAWSVQGAVGYTF; D gene: NA; clone size: NA; J gene: TRBJ1-2; V gene: TRBV30
CDR3 DNA: TGTGCCAGCATGCCTGGGGGGCAAGCCTATGGCTACACCTTC; CDR3 protein: CASMPGGQAYGYTF; D gene: NA; clone size: NA; J gene: TRBJ1-2; V gene: TRBV5-4
CDR3 DNA: TGCAGCGTTGAAGAGGGACTGCACCCCTACGAGCAGTACTTC; CDR3 protein: CSVEEGLHPYEQYF; D gene: NA; clone size: NA; J gene: TRBJ2-7; V gene: TRBV29-1
CDR3 DNA: TGCAGCGTTGACAGGGACCAAGAGACCCAGTACTTC; CDR3 protein: CSVDRDQETQYF; D gene: NA; clone size: once; J gene: TRBJ2-5; V gene: TRBV29-1
CDR3 DNA: TGCAGTGCTAGAGATAGGCCAGATAGTCCCCAGCATTTT; CDR3 protein: CSARDRPDSPQHF; D gene: NA; clone size: NA; J gene: TRBJ1-5; V gene: TRBV20-1
CDR3 DNA: TGCAGTGCAAGACTAGCGGGAGCCGGAGATACGCAGTATTTT; CDR3 protein: CSARLAGAGDTQYF; D gene: TRBD2; clone size: NA; J gene: TRBJ2-3; V gene: TRBV20-1
CDR3 DNA: TGCAGTGCTAGGGGGGATCAGCCCCAGCATTTT; CDR3 protein: CSARGDQPQHF; D gene: NA; clone size: few; J gene: TRBJ1-5; V gene: TRBV20-1
CDR3 DNA: TGTGCCAGCAGTCCCACAGGGTATCACGCTGAAGCTTTCTTT; CDR3 protein: CASSPTGYHAEAFF; D gene: NA; clone size: once; J gene: TRBJ1-1; V gene: TRBV12-3/TRBV12-4
CDR3 DNA: TGCAGTGCTCAACAGGGGTGGTACGGCTACACCTTC; CDR3 protein: CSAQQGWYGYTF; D gene: TRBD1; clone size: NA; J gene: TRBJ1-2; V gene: TRBV20-1
CDR3 DNA: TGCGCCAGCAGCTTGTTTGACGGGACAGTTACCATTCAGTACTTC; CDR3 protein: CASSLFDGTVTIQYF; D gene: TRBD1; clone size: NA; J gene: TRBJ2-4; V gene: TRBV5-1
CDR3 DNA: TGCGCCAGCAGCTTCTTAGGACAGGGGAACACTGAAGCTTTCTTT; CDR3 protein: CASSFLGQGNTEAFF; D gene: TRBD1; clone size: NA; J gene: TRBJ1-1; V gene: TRBV5-1
CDR3 DNA: TGCGCCAGCAGCCACCCGACTCGGGGCACCTACGAGCAGTACTTC; CDR3 protein: CASSHPTRGTYEQYF; D gene: NA; clone size: NA; J gene: TRBJ2-7; V gene: TRBV4-1
CDR3 DNA: TGTGCCTGGAACGTCCGGAACCAGCCCCAGCATTTT; CDR3 protein: CAWNVRNQPQHF; D gene: NA; clone size: NA; J gene: TRBJ1-5; V gene: TRBV30
CDR3 DNA: TGCAGTGCTAGGTTTCCGACAGGCCGTCCAGATACGCAGTATTTT; CDR3 protein: CSARFPTGRPDTQYF; D gene: NA; clone size: once; J gene: TRBJ2-3; V gene: TRBV20-1
CDR3 DNA: TGTGCCAGCAGTTACCCCCGCCCCAGGGAGACCCAGTACTTC; CDR3 protein: CASSYPRPRETQYF; D gene: NA; clone size: NA; J gene: TRBJ2-5; V gene: TRBV6-5
CDR3 DNA: TGTGCCAGCAGTGTCCTACGGATAGATACGCAGTATTTT; CDR3 protein: CASSVLRIDTQYF; D gene: NA; clone size: NA; J gene: TRBJ2-3; V gene: TRBV2
CDR3 DNA: TGTGCCAGCAGGCTAGCGGGGACCTCCTACAATGAGCAGTTCTTC; CDR3 protein: CASRLAGTSYNEQFF; D gene: TRBD2; clone size: NA; J gene: TRBJ2-1; V gene: TRBV7-9
CDR3 DNA: TGTGCCAGCAGCCTTTCCAGGGGACCCCTCCACTTT; CDR3 protein: CASSLSRGPLHF; D gene: NA; clone size: NA; J gene: TRBJ1-6; V gene: TRBV14
CDR3 DNA: TGTGCCTGGAGTAAATCGGGACCGGGGCCCAATTCGCATTTT; CDR3 protein: CAWSKSGPGPNSHF; D gene: NA; clone size: NA; J gene: TRBJ1-5; V gene: TRBV30
CDR3 DNA: TGTGCCTGCCAAGAGGACCGCAATCAGCCCCAGCATTTT; CDR3 protein: CACQEDRNQPQHF; D gene: NA; clone size: NA; J gene: TRBJ1-5; V gene: TRBV30
CDR3 DNA: TGTGCCAGCAGTTTTATAGGACGCTCCTACGAGCAGTACTTC; CDR3 protein: CASSFIGRSYEQYF; D gene: NA; clone size: NA; J gene: TRBJ2-7; V gene: TRBV27
CDR3 DNA: TGCAGCGTTGAAGATCGGGGGGCAGGCCTTACGCAGTATTTT; CDR3 protein: CSVEDRGAGLTQYF; D gene: NA; clone size: NA; J gene: TRBJ2-3; V gene: TRBV29-1
CDR3 DNA: TGTGCCAGCAGTTTACTGGGAAGCACCGGGGAGCTGTTTTTT; CDR3 protein: CASSLLGSTGELFF; D gene: NA; clone size: NA; J gene: TRBJ2-2; V gene: TRBV27
CDR3 DNA: TGTGCCCTTGCGGGGACAGCTTCCTACGAGCAGTACTTC; CDR3 protein: CALAGTASYEQYF; D gene: NA; clone size: NA; J gene: TRBJ2-7; V gene: TRBV30
CDR3 DNA: TGTGCCAGCAGCCAGGCGCCGAGCTCCTACGAGCAGTACTTC; CDR3 protein: CASSQAPSSYEQYF; D gene: NA; clone size: NA; J gene: TRBJ2-7; V gene: TRBV3-1
CDR3 DNA: TGTGCCACCAGTGGGACTAGCTCGGAGACCCAGTACTTC; CDR3 protein: CATSGTSSETQYF; D gene: TRBD2; clone size: NA; J gene: TRBJ2-5; V gene: TRBV24-1
CDR3 DNA: TGCGCCAGCAGCTTACAGGGCCAGGATGAAAAACTGTTTTTT; CDR3 protein: CASSLQGQDEKLFF; D gene: NA; clone size: NA; J gene: TRBJ1-4; V gene: TRBV5-1
CDR3 DNA: TGTGCCAGCAGCCACGGGGAGCAGTACTTC; CDR3 protein: CASSHGEQYF; D gene: NA; clone size: few; J gene: TRBJ2-7; V gene: TRBV6-1
CDR3 DNA: TGTGCCAGCAGTGGACAGGTGAATCAGCCCCAGCATTTT; CDR3 protein: CASSGQVNQPQHF; D gene: TRBD1; clone size: NA; J gene: TRBJ1-5; V gene: TRBV12-3/TRBV12-4
CDR3 DNA: TGCAGTGCTACCCCGACAGGGAGGGACCCTTACGAGCAGTACTTC; CDR3 protein: CSATPTGRDPYEQYF; D gene: NA; clone size: NA; J gene: TRBJ2-7; V gene: TRBV20-1
CDR3 DNA: TGTGCCAGCTTCCGGGCGGGGGGGCCAAATACGCAGTATTTT; CDR3 protein: CASFRAGGPNTQYF; D gene: TRBD2; clone size: NA; J gene: TRBJ2-3; V gene: TRBV7-9
CDR3 DNA: TGTGCCAGCAGCAGCGAGCAGTACTTC; CDR3 protein: CASSSEQYF; D gene: NA; clone size: once; J gene: TRBJ2-7; V gene: TRBV21-1